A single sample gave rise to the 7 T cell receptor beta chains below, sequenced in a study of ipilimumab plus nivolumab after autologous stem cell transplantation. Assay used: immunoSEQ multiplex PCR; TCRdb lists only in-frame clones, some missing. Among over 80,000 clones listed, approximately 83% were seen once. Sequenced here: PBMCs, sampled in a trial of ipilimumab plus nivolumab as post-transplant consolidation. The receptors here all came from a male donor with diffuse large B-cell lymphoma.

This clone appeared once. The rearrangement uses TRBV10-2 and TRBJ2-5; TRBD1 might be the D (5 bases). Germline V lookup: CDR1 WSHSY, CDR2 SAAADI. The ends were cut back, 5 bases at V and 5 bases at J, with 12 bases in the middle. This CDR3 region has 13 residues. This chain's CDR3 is CASSFGAGETQYF. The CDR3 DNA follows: TGCGCCAGCAGTTTTGGGGCTGGGGAGACCCAGTACTTC.

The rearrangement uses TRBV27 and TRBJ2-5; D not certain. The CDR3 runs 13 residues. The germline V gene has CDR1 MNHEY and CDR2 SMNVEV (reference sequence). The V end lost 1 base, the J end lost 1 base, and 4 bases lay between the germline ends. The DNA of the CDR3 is TGTGCCAGCAGTTTATATCCCCAAGAGACCCAGTACTTC. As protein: CASSLYPQETQYF.

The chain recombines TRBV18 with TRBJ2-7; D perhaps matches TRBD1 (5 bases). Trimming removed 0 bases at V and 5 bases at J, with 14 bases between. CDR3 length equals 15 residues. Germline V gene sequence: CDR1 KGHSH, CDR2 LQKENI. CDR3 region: CASSPPSQGLDEQYF. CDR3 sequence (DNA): TGTGCCAGCTCACCACCGTCTCAGGGTCTCGACGAGCAGTACTTC.

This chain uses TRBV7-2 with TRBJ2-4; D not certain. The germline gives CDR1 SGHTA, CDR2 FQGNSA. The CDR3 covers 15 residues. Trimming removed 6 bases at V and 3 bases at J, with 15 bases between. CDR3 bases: TGTGCCAGCAGTCGTACAGAATCGGGCAAAAACATTCAGTACTTC. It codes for CASSRTESGKNIQYF.

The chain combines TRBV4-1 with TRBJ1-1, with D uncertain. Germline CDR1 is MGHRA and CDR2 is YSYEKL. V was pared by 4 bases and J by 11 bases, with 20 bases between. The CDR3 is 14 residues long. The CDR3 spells CASSPTPLVQGAFF. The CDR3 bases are TGCGCCAGCAGCCCAACCCCCTTAGTCCAAGGGGCTTTCTTT.

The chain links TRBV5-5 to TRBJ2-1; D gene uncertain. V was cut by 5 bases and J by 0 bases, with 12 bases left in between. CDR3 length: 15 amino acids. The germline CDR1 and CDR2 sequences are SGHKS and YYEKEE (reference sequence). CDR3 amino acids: CASRFAPNSYNEQFF. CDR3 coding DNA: TGTGCCAGCAGATTTGCACCAAACTCCTACAATGAGCAGTTCTTC.

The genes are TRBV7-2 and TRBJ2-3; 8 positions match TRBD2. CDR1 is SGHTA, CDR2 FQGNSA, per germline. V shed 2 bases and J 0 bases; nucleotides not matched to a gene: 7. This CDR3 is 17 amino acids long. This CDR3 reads CASSLTGGGHSTDTQYF. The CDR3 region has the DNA TGTGCCAGCAGCTTAACCGGGGGGGGCCATAGCACAGATACGCAGTATTTT.